Each of the 27 T cell receptor beta chains below was sequenced from the same sample in a study of low-dose radiotherapy and immunotherapy resistance in tumors. As to time point: after trial treatment. Specified treatment: LDRT plus nivolumab, ipilimumab, low-dose cyclophosphamide and aspirin (RACIN trial). TRAV- and TRBV-specific primers primed first-strand cDNA, covering alpha and beta chains. The TCRs were subjected to amplification over roughly 18 PCR cycles employing a constant-region primer in conjunction with a V-primer adapter. TCRdb ran MiXCR on the reads and lists one entry per CDR3 protein. The sample yields some 94,000 distinct CDR3 sequences, less than 25% seen once. Specimen: PBMCs, collected after low-dose radiotherapy plus immunotherapy. Receptors were obtained from a female donor with ovarian cancer.

The rearrangement joins TRBV7-9 to TRBJ2-7; tentative D call: TRBD1 (6 bases). The ends were cut back, 5 bases at V and 1 base at J, with 15 bases in the middle. Germline V CDR1 and CDR2: SEHNR, FQNEAQ (reference sequence). The CDR3 sequence is 15 residues long. CDR3 bases: TGTGCCAGCAGCCTACGGGACACCGGATCCTACGAGCAGTACTTC. It codes for CASSLRDTGSYEQYF.

This clonotype has a count of ten or more. J is TRBJ2-1 and V is TRBV20-1; 10 nucleotides line up with TRBD2. This CDR3 comprises 16 residues. The trim removed 3 bases at V and 7 bases at J, leaving 12 bases unmatched. Germline V gene data show CDR1 as DFQATT and CDR2 as SNEGSKA (reference sequence). CDR3 coding DNA: TGCAGTGCTAGGCCTAGCGGGAGTAGTAATAGAAATGAGCAGTTCTTC. Its translation: CSARPSGSSNRNEQFF.

The rearrangement uses TRBV20-1 and TRBJ2-5; 7 nucleotides match TRBD2. The CDR3 is 15 amino acids. With 5 bases clipped from V and 4 bases from J, the junction kept 13 bases outside the gene matches. Germline V gene lookup returns CDR1 DFQATT and CDR2 SNEGSKA (reference sequence). The CDR3 nucleotides read TGCAGTGCTGCCCCGGGGGGAGGGCGGGGAGAGACCCAGTACTTC. The encoded protein is CSAAPGGGRGETQYF.

The CDR3 bases are TGTGCCAGCTCACCCAAGCAGGGGCGCGTACGTAATGAGCAGTTCTTC. It codes for CASSPKQGRVRNEQFF. The V and J genes are TRBV18 and TRBJ2-1, with a possible D match to TRBD1 (6 bases). The ends were cut back, 3 bases at V and 7 bases at J, with 19 bases in the middle. This CDR3 comprises 16 residues. Per the germline V gene, CDR1 is KGHSH and CDR2 is LQKENI. Combining the CDR3 with reference TRBV18 and TRBJ2-1 gives the whole variable domain NAGVMQNPRHLVRRRGQEARLRCSPMKGHSHVYWYRQLPEEGLKFMVYLQKENIIDESGMPKERFSAEFPKEGPSILRIQQVVRGDSAAYFCASSPKQGRVRNEQFFGPGTRLTVL.

In its sample, this clonotype was seen many times. The V and J genes are TRBV11-2 and TRBJ2-2, with D unresolved. Per the germline V gene, CDR1 is SGHAT and CDR2 is FQNNGV. Deletions cut 5 bases from V and 4 bases from J, with 11 bases between. This CDR3 contains 14 residues. For the CDR3, the DNA is TGTGCCAGCAGCCAAGCAGGTGCCACCGGGGAGCTGTTTTTT. Translation gives CASSQAGATGELFF.

This clonotype was recorded many times. V gene TRBV7-9 combines with J gene TRBJ1-1; no firm D call. Germline CDR1 reads SEHNR; CDR2 reads FQNEAQ (reference sequence). The CDR3 consists of 16 residues. Trimming took off 1 base at V and 0 bases at J, with 12 bases between the two ends. The CDR3 region is CASSLGVSSVNTEAFF. The CDR3 DNA reads as TGTGCCAGCAGCTTAGGGGTCTCGTCCGTGAACACTGAAGCTTTCTTT.

Ten or more counts support this clonotype. This chain uses TRBV2 with TRBJ2-1, with 14 positions matching TRBD2. The CDR3 contains 20 residues. Germline V gene sequence: CDR1 SNHLY, CDR2 FYNNEI. Trimming at V came to 3 bases and at J to 0 bases, leaving 10 bases not matched to a gene. The CDR3, as DNA: TGTGCCAGCAGTGATTCCGGGACTAGCGGGAGACTGGGCTCCTACAATGAGCAGTTCTTC. Protein product: CASSDSGTSGRLGSYNEQFF.

This sequence joins TRBV5-1 and TRBJ2-5; a possible D gene is TRBD1 (6 bases). V lost 5 bases and J 5 bases, leaving 19 bases between the germline ends. Germline CDR1 and CDR2: SGHRS and YFSETQ. The CDR3 contains 15 residues. CDR3 nucleotides: TGCGCCAGCAGGGACGCTGGGGGCATGCTCGAGACCCAGTACTTC. Translated: CASRDAGGMLETQYF. The full variable domain, completed using reference TRBV5-1 and TRBJ2-5, is KAGVTQTPRYLIKTRGQQVTLSCSPISGHRSVSWYQQTPGQGLQFLFEYFSETQRNKGNFPGRFSGRQFSNSRSEMNVSTLELGDSALYLCASRDAGGMLETQYFGPGTRLLVL.

This clonotype was seen repeatedly, ten times or more. The chain combines TRBV7-8 with TRBJ2-2; D is unclear. V dropped 5 bases and J dropped 4 bases, with 8 bases sitting between them. Germline V lookup: CDR1 SGHVS, CDR2 FQNEAQ. This CDR3 region has 13 residues. CDR3 residues: CASSAQSTGELFF. In DNA, the CDR3 is TGTGCCAGCAGCGCCCAGTCCACCGGGGAGCTGTTTTTT.

This clonotype was counted at least ten times. This chain links TRBV28 with TRBJ2-7; D not certain. The CDR3 consists of 14 residues. V was cut by 5 bases and J by 2 bases, with 13 bases left in between. Germline V CDR1 and CDR2: MDHEN, SYDVKM. CDR3 coding DNA: TGTGCCAGCAGTCCTACGACGGTTACCTACGAGCAGTACTTC. Protein product: CASSPTTVTYEQYF.

A remark on this clonotype: A read error may explain this, as a much larger clone is one base away. The rearrangement uses TRBV19 and TRBJ2-1; 7 bases are shared with TRBD1. The CDR3 extends over 13 amino acids. CDR1 is LNHDA, CDR2 SQIVND, per germline (reference sequence). The CDR3 loop is CTSTITGAYEQFF. The CDR3, as DNA: TGTACCAGTACCATAACAGGGGCCTATGAGCAGTTCTTC.

The chain has TRBV28 and TRBJ1-3; unclear D gene. The germline gives CDR1 MDHEN, CDR2 SYDVKM. This CDR3 comprises 15 residues. V lost 4 bases to trimming and J lost 13 bases, with 23 bases between them. CDR3 sequence reads: CASSSQVVTGSTIYF. CDR3 DNA: TGTGCCAGCAGTTCTCAGGTCGTTACTGGAAGCACTATATATTTT.

Many counts were recorded for this clonotype. The chain has TRBV24-1 and TRBJ2-7, with 9 bases identical to TRBD2. CDR3 size: 15 residues. CDR1 and CDR2 from the germline V gene are KGHDR and SFDVKD. V lost 4 bases to trimming and J lost 6 bases; unmatched junction nucleotides: 9. The CDR3 spells CATSDPAGGSLEQYF. The CDR3 DNA reads TGTGCCACCAGTGACCCAGCGGGAGGATCTCTCGAGCAGTACTTC.

At least ten counts were recorded for this clonotype. The chain combines TRBV9 with TRBJ2-3, with D perhaps TRBD1 (6 bases). The CDR3 runs 15 residues. Per the germline V gene, CDR1 is SGDLS and CDR2 is YYNGEE. Trimming pared 3 bases from V and 2 bases from J, leaving 13 bases between. CDR3 sequence: CASSGIGQITDTQYF. Here the CDR3 DNA reads TGTGCCAGCAGCGGGATCGGACAGATCACAGATACGCAGTATTTT. The whole variable domain, remainder taken from reference TRBV9 and TRBJ2-3, is DSGVTQTPKHLITATGQRVTLRCSPRSGDLSVYWYQQSLDQGLQFLIQYYNGEERAKGNILERFSAQQFPDLHSELNLSSLELGDSALYFCASSGIGQITDTQYFGPGTRLTVL.

This clonotype was picked up many times. This sequence joins TRBV7-8 and TRBJ1-5, with 10 nucleotides matching TRBD1. J gave up 5 bases and V 1 base, and 2 bases lay outside the gene matches. The CDR3 length is 15 residues. The germline V gene encodes CDR1 SGHVS and CDR2 FQNEAQ. The CDR3: CASSLGDRGYQPQHF. The DNA of the CDR3 is TGTGCCAGCAGCTTAGGGGACAGGGGCTATCAGCCCCAGCATTTT. Complete variable domain (other parts from reference TRBV7-8 and TRBJ1-5): GAGVSQSPRYKVAKRGQDVALRCDPISGHVSLFWYQQALGQGPEFLTYFQNEAQLDKSGLPSDRFFAERPEGSVSTLKIQRTQQEDSAVYLCASSLGDRGYQPQHFGDGTRLSIL.

This clonotype was detected ten times or more. V gene TRBV7-2 combines with J gene TRBJ2-1; 11 nucleotides match TRBD2. The trim removed 7 bases at V and 5 bases at J, leaving 10 bases unmatched. This CDR3 is built from 16 residues. Germline V lookup: CDR1 SGHTA, CDR2 FQGNSA. The CDR3 DNA is TGTGCCAGCACGTCTCTAGCGGGAGGAGAGAACAATGAGCAGTTCTTC. It yields the protein CASTSLAGGENNEQFF.

This clonotype was recorded once. This chain joins TRBV24-1 and TRBJ2-1, with D uncertain. CDR3 length equals 16 residues. The germline V gene has CDR1 KGHDR and CDR2 SFDVKD. V was cut by 4 bases and J by 1 base, with 13 bases left in between. The CDR3 spells CATSDLQAVSYNEQFF. In DNA form, the CDR3 reads TGTGCCACCAGTGACCTCCAGGCGGTATCCTACAATGAGCAGTTCTTC.

Comments on this clonotype: The junction does not match germline at one end; this may be a read error. In DNA, the CDR3 is TGCAGTGCTAGAGATTTAGAGGGACAGGGGGTCAGAGAGCAGCTCTTC. Translating it yields CSARDLEGQGVREQLF. V is TRBV20-1 and J is TRBJ2-1; 11 positions match TRBD1. Germline V gives CDR1 DFQATT, CDR2 SNEGSKA (reference sequence). This CDR3 has 16 amino acids.

This clonotype occurred many times. The rearrangement joins TRBV28 to TRBJ2-7; no definite D call. CDR1 is MDHEN and CDR2 is SYDVKM in the germline V gene. The CDR3 covers 12 residues. V was trimmed by 2 bases and J by 2 bases, leaving 4 bases between them. CDR3 amino acids: CASSLTAYEQYF. The CDR3 bases are TGTGCCAGCAGTTTAACGGCCTACGAGCAGTACTTC.

This clonotype was recorded many times. This chain joins TRBV24-1 and TRBJ2-3, with D perhaps assigned TRBD1 or TRBD2 (5 bases each). The CDR3 sequence is 14 residues long. CDR1 is KGHDR and CDR2 is SFDVKD in the germline V gene. The ends were cut back, 5 bases at V and 5 bases at J, with 13 bases in the middle. The CDR3 protein is CATSGFGTGDTQYF. The CDR3 DNA reads as TGTGCCACCAGTGGGTTCGGGACGGGAGATACGCAGTATTTT.

In this sample, this clonotype turned up many times. The V gene is TRBV3-1, the J gene TRBJ1-2; D call uncertain. The CDR3 consists of 14 residues. Trimming removed 1 base at V and 4 bases at J, with 10 bases between. Germline V gene data show CDR1 as LGHDT and CDR2 as YNNKEL (reference sequence). The CDR3 loop reads CASSQGVLLYGYTF. CDR3 nucleotides: TGTGCCAGCAGCCAAGGGGTACTGCTCTATGGCTACACCTTC.

J is TRBJ1-6 and V is TRBV12-3 or TRBV12-4; D is ambiguous. Between the trimmed V and J ends, which lost 3 bases and 4 bases, there was a span of 10 bases. The CDR3 consists of 15 residues. The CDR3 sequence is CASSFYRGYNSPLHF. CDR3 DNA: TGTGCCAGCAGTTTTTACCGGGGATATAATTCACCCCTCCACTTT.

This clonotype was seen a few times. This chain uses TRBV6-5 with TRBJ1-2; TRBD1 is a possible D gene (5 bases). Trimming removed 2 bases from V and 5 bases from J, with 12 bases in between. Germline V gives CDR1 MNHEY, CDR2 SVGAGI. The CDR3 totals 14 residues. The chain's CDR3 is CASSYGGTPYGYTF. The CDR3 DNA is TGTGCCAGCAGTTACGGGGGGACCCCATATGGCTACACCTTC.

This clonotype was seen ten or more times. The chain links TRBV5-1 to TRBJ1-2, with unresolved D. The CDR3 is 16 residues long. V was pared by 0 bases and J by 0 bases, with 12 bases between. Germline values: CDR1 SGHRS, CDR2 YFSETQ. This CDR3 reads CASSLAVHSPNYGYTF. CDR3 nucleotide sequence: TGCGCCAGCAGCTTGGCAGTCCATAGCCCTAACTATGGCTACACCTTC. Supplemented by reference TRBV5-1 and TRBJ1-2, the full variable domain reads KAGVTQTPRYLIKTRGQQVTLSCSPISGHRSVSWYQQTPGQGLQFLFEYFSETQRNKGNFPGRFSGRQFSNSRSEMNVSTLELGDSALYLCASSLAVHSPNYGYTFGSGTRLTVV.

On this clonotype: This likely stems from a read error, as it lies one base from a far larger clone. V gene TRBV5-8 combines with J gene TRBJ2-5; D may be TRBD1 (5 bases). Germline CDR1 reads SGHTS; CDR2 reads YDEGEE. V was cut by 6 bases and J by 2 bases, with 20 bases left in between. CDR3 length equals 16 residues. The CDR3 DNA is TGTGCCAGCAACCGCCCGGACATCTCCGCTCAAGAGACCCAGTACTTC. This translates into CASNRPDISAQETQYF.

This clonotype occurred many times. This chain connects TRBV7-9 to TRBJ2-2, with D possibly called TRBD1 or TRBD2 (5 bases each). Between the trimmed V and J ends, which lost 3 bases and 5 bases, there was a span of 16 bases. Germline V gene lookup returns CDR1 SEHNR and CDR2 FQNEAQ (reference sequence). CDR3 size: 16 residues. The CDR3 protein is CASSFMGVSRTGELFF. As DNA, the CDR3 is TGTGCCAGCAGCTTCATGGGGGTGTCGAGGACCGGGGAGCTGTTTTTT.

V usage is TRBV30 and J usage is TRBJ1-2; 8 bases are a match to TRBD1. The germline V gene has CDR1 GTSNPN and CDR2 SVGIG (reference sequence). With V trimmed by 1 base and J by 3 bases, 4 bases remained unmatched. The CDR3 runs to 14 residues. The CDR3 here is CAWSADRGYYGYTF. In DNA form, the CDR3 reads TGTGCCTGGAGTGCCGACAGGGGATACTATGGCTACACCTTC.